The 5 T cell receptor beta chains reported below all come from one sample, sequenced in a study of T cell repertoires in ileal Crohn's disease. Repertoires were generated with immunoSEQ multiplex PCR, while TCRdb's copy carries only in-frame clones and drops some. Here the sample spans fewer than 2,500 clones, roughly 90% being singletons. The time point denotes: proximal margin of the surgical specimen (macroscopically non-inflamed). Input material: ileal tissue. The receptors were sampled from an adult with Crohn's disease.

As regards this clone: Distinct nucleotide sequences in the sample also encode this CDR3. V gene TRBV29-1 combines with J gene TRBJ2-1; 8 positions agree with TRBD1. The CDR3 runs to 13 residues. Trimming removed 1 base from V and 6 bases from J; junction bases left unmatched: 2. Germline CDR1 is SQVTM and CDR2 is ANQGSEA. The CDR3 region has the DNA TGCAGCGTTGAAGGACAGGGGCTCAATGAGCAGTTCTTC. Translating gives CSVEGQGLNEQFF.

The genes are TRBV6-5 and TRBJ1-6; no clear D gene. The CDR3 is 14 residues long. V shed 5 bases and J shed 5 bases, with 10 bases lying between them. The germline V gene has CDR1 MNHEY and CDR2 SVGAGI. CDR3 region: CASSKREHNSPLHF. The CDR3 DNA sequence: TGTGCCAGCAGTAAAAGAGAGCATAATTCACCCCTCCACTTT.

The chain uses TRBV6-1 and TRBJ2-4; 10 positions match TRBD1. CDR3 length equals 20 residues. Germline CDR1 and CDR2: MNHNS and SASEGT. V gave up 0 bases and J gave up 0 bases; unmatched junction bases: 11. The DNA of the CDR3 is TGTGCCAGCAGTGAAGCAGGACAGGGGGTAATGGGTATAGCCAAAAACATTCAGTACTTC. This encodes CASSEAGQGVMGIAKNIQYF.

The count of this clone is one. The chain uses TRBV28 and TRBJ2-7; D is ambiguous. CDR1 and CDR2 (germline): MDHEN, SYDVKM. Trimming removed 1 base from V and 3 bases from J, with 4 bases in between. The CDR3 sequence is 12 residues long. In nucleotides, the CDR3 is TGTGCCAGCAGTTTATCGAGCTACGAGCAGTACTTC. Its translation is CASSLSSYEQYF.

CDR3 amino acids: CASSEALRDRGIGYTF. CDR3 nucleotide sequence: TGTGCCAGCAGTGAAGCGCTTAGGGACAGGGGGATTGGCTACACCTTC. This rearrangement joins TRBV2 to TRBJ1-2; 11 nucleotides match TRBD1. V lost 0 bases to trimming and J lost 7 bases; unmatched junction nucleotides: 7. Germline assignment: CDR1 SNHLY and CDR2 FYNNEI. The CDR3 has 16 residues. The complete variable domain, with remaining parts taken from reference TRBV2 and TRBJ1-2, reads EPEVTQTPSHQVTQMGQEVILRCVPISNHLYFYWYRQILGQKVEFLVSFYNNEISEKSEIFDDQFSVERPDGSNFTLKIRSTKLEDSAMYFCASSEALRDRGIGYTFGSGTRLTVV.